The following is a TCR beta chain sequence with its context. The authors' processing: By means of reference gene primer amplification, nucleated cell counts were estimated. Profiling relied on immunoSEQ multiplex PCR, and the TCRdb table lists in-frame clones only, not all of them. Clonal size and the V and J genes are those of that table, whereas D and trimming came from the DNA. The sample gives 75,000 to 100,000 clones, roughly 86% of which show up once; approximately 7% is in the top ten. This sample was included in a study of blood T cell repertoires in COVID-19. Overall study: Samples came from the United States, Italy and Spain, spanning acute and convalescent COVID-19.

Germline V lookup: CDR1 SGHRS, CDR2 YFSETQ. This CDR3 contains 14 residues. Trimming at V came to 0 bases and at J to 9 bases, leaving 3 bases not matched to a gene. The chain has TRBV5-1 and TRBJ1-6, with 7 positions matching TRBD1. The sequencing sample was made of peripheral blood. This TCR was sampled from a human donor with acute or convalescent COVID-19. The donor label of this sample is uncertain. CDR3 loop: CASSLGDSLSPLHF. In nucleotides, the CDR3 is TGCGCCAGCAGCTTGGGGGACAGCCTTTCACCCCTCCACTTT.